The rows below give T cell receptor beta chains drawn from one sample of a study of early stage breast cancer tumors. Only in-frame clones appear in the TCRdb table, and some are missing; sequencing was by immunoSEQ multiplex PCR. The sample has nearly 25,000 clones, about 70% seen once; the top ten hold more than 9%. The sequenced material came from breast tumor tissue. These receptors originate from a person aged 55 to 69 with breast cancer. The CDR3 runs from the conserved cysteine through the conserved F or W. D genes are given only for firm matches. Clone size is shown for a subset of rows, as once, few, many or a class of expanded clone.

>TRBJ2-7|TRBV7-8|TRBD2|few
CASSTPAGPNCF
TGTGCCAGCAGCACGCCAGCGGGACCGAACTGCTTC
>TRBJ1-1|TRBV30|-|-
CAWTPGGAGNTEAFF
TGTGCCTGGACCCCGGGGGGAGCAGGGAACACTGAAGCTTTCTTT
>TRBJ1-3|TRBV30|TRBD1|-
CAWGTGVGNTIYF
TGTGCCTGGGGGACAGGGGTTGGAAACACCATATATTTT
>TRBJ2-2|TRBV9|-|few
CASSVVSTDGELFF
TGTGCCAGCAGCGTAGTATCGACAGACGGGGAGCTGTTTTTT
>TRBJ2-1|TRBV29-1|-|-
CSVDQGQSTPYNEQFF
TGCAGCGTTGACCAAGGACAGTCGACCCCCTACAATGAGCAGTTCTTC
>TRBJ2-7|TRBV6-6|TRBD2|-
CASSYDPGGDEQYF
TGTGCCAGCAGTTACGACCCCGGGGGGGACGAGCAGTACTTC
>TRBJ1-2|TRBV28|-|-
CASSEQGGYGGYTF
TGTGCCAGCAGTGAGCAGGGAGGATATGGCGGCTACACCTTC
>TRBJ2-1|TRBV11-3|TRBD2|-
CASRTSTNNEQFF
TGTGCCAGTCGGACTAGCACCAACAATGAGCAGTTCTTC
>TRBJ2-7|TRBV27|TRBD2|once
CASSSQREGTYEQYF
TGTGCCAGCAGTTCGCAGCGGGAAGGGACCTACGAGCAGTACTTC
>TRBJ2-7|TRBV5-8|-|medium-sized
CASSFGRNEQYF
TGTGCCAGCAGCTTTGGCAGGAACGAGCAGTACTTC
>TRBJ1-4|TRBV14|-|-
CASSLTIDSLGGKLFF
TGTGCCAGCAGCCTTACCATTGACTCTCTTGGCGGAAAACTGTTTTTT
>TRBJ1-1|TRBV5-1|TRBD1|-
CASSLGEGGRAFF
TGCGCCAGCAGCTTGGGGGAAGGGGGCAGAGCTTTCTTT
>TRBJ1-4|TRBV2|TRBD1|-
CASRAGQGSATNEKLFF
TGTGCCAGCAGGGCGGGACAGGGATCGGCAACTAATGAAAAACTGTTTTTT
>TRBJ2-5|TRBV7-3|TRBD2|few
CASSPGLAGTLETQYF
TGTGCCAGCAGCCCAGGACTAGCGGGCACACTAGAGACCCAGTACTTC
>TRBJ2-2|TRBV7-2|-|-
CASSFGGRRATGELFF
TGTGCCAGCAGCTTTGGAGGCAGAAGAGCGACCGGGGAGCTGTTTTTT
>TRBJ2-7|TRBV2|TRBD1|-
CARSGGWDEQYF
TGTGCCAGATCAGGGGGTTGGGACGAGCAGTACTTC
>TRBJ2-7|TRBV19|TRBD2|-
CASSTELAGPYEQYF
TGTGCCAGTAGTACCGAATTAGCGGGGCCCTACGAGCAGTACTTC
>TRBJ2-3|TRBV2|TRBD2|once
CASSLTSGRFAADTQYF
TGTGCCAGCAGCCTCACTAGCGGGAGATTTGCTGCAGATACGCAGTATTTT